The rows below give T cell receptor beta chains drawn from one sample of a study of T cells in Graves' hyperthyroidism and ophthalmopathy. TCRdb re-called the multiplex PCR reads through MiXCR, storing one row per CDR3 protein. The sample lists some 24,000 distinct CDR3 sequences, around 47% occurring once. What was sequenced was blood. The receptors originated from a woman between 40 and 55 years old with Graves' hyperthyroidism that later progressed to Graves' ophthalmopathy. Both conserved end residues are part of each CDR3. The order of the fields is V gene, D gene, J gene, clone size, CDR3 DNA, CDR3 protein. The D gene is left open where the match is weak. Clone size is shown for a subset of rows, as once, few, many or a class of expanded clone.

>TRBV10-3|TRBD1|TRBJ1-1|few
TGTGCCATCAGTTCAGGGGGGAACACTGAAGCTTTCTTT
CAISSGGNTEAFF
>TRBV5-8|TRBD1|TRBJ2-7|NA
TGTGCCAGCAGCTCAATAGGACAGGGAACCTACGAGCAGTACTTC
CASSSIGQGTYEQYF
>TRBV29-1|NA|TRBJ2-7|NA
TGCAGCGTTGAAGTGGAGGGGGTAGTATTTTACGAGCAGTACTTC
CSVEVEGVVFYEQYF
>TRBV5-4|TRBD1|TRBJ2-1|many
TGTGCCAGCAACTATCGGACAGGGGGCAACTACAATGAGCAGTTCTTC
CASNYRTGGNYNEQFF
>TRBV10-3|NA|TRBJ1-6|medium-sized
TGTGCCATCAGTGACGGCAGGACTAATTCACCCCTCCACTTT
CAISDGRTNSPLHF
>TRBV5-5|NA|TRBJ1-1|many
TGTGCCAGCAGGATTAGCGGGGTCTTTAACTATCGGAACACTGAAGCTTTCTTT
CASRISGVFNYRNTEAFF
>TRBV7-3|TRBD2|TRBJ2-1|NA
TGTGCCAGCAGCTCGGGACTCGCGGGGGTCAATGAGCAGTTCTTC
CASSSGLAGVNEQFF
>TRBV2|NA|TRBJ1-6|NA
TGTGCCAGCAGTGAAATGGGAAGCTCCTATAATTCACCCCTCCACTTT
CASSEMGSSYNSPLHF
>TRBV7-3|TRBD2|TRBJ2-3|NA
TGTGCCAGCAGCCTCAAAGCGGGAGGGGTTTTGGCGCAGGATTTT
CASSLKAGGVLAQDF
>TRBV13|TRBD1|TRBJ1-5|NA
TGTGCCAGCAGCTTAGGCACAGGGGGCGGGCCCCAGCATTTT
CASSLGTGGGPQHF
>TRBV7-3|NA|TRBJ2-2|few
TGTGCCAGCAGCTTATCGGTTAGCCCTAACGCGAACACCGGGGAGCTGTTTTTT
CASSLSVSPNANTGELFF
>TRBV20-1|TRBD2|TRBJ2-1|medium-sized
TGCAGTGGCCTCTCGAGGCGGGAGACCTACAATGAGCAGTTCTTC
CSGLSRRETYNEQFF
>TRBV19|NA|TRBJ1-5|NA
TGTGCCAGTGGGGCCAGGGTTCAGCCCCAGCATTTT
CASGARVQPQHF
>TRBV4-1|TRBD2|TRBJ2-2|many
TGCGCCAGCAGCCAGACCCATCGGCGGAAGGGGAGGGCGGACGGGGAGCTGTTTTTT
CASSQTHRRKGRADGELFF
>TRBV24-1|TRBD1|TRBJ2-1|NA
TGTGCCACCAGTGACGTCGGGACAGGGGGCTTGAGTGAGCAGTTCTTC
CATSDVGTGGLSEQFF
>TRBV7-8|NA|TRBJ2-1|NA
TGTGCCAGCAGCCCCACGTGGGCCTACAATGAGCAGTTCTTC
CASSPTWAYNEQFF
>TRBV7-9|NA|TRBJ2-5|medium-sized
TGTGCCAGCAGGCCCCGGACAGCACTACGGGGGACCCAGTACTTC
CASRPRTALRGTQYF
>TRBV19|NA|TRBJ2-5|NA
TGTGCCAGTAGTATTGTGACAGGCCAAGAGACCCAATACTTC
CASSIVTGQETQYF
>TRBV20-1|NA|TRBJ1-3|NA
TGCAGCCCGCTAGGGACTGCCAATTTATATTTT
CSPLGTANLYF
>TRBV5-6|NA|TRBJ1-6|few
TGTGCCAGCAGCTCGTTTACGACAGGTCGCGATTCACCCCTCCACTTT
CASSSFTTGRDSPLHF
>TRBV2|NA|TRBJ2-7|NA
TGTGCCAGCAGTGAGATGGGCCAACAAAGGGGGCAGTACTTC
CASSEMGQQRGQYF
>TRBV7-9|TRBD1|TRBJ1-1|medium-sized
TGTGCCAGCAGCTCGCATGGGACAGAGAACACTGAAGCTTTCTTT
CASSSHGTENTEAFF
>TRBV7-6|NA|TRBJ2-3|NA
TGTGCCAGCAGCTTAGGGGTCAGGGGAACAGATACGCAGTATTTT
CASSLGVRGTDTQYF
>TRBV2|NA|TRBJ2-7|NA
TGTGCCAGCAGTTCAGAGGGGGGCTACGAGCAGTACTTC
CASSSEGGYEQYF
>TRBV7-3|TRBD2|TRBJ2-1|NA
TGTGCCAGCAGTACCGGGACTAGCGCGTACAATGAGCAGTTCTTC
CASSTGTSAYNEQFF
>TRBV20-1|TRBD2|TRBJ2-1|NA
TGCAGTCCGACTAGCGGAAACAATGAGCAGTTCTTC
CSPTSGNNEQFF
>TRBV6-2/TRBV6-3|NA|TRBJ2-7|many
TGTGCCAGCAGTCAACAGGGATTGGCGACCTACGAGCAGTACTTC
CASSQQGLATYEQYF
>TRBV2|NA|TRBJ1-6|NA
TGTGCCATAACCGGGAGATCCTCTAATTCACCCCTCCACTTT
CAITGRSSNSPLHF
>TRBV10-1|TRBD2|TRBJ2-1|few
TGCGCCAGCAGTGAGTCGAAAGGCGGGAGTGCCTACAATGAGCAGTTCTTC
CASSESKGGSAYNEQFF
>TRBV7-3|TRBD2|TRBJ2-2|NA
TGTGCCAGCAGCTTAAGGGCCGGGGGGGGACTTACCGCCGGGGAGCTGTTCTTT
CASSLRAGGGLTAGELFF
>TRBV14|NA|TRBJ2-7|medium-sized
TGTGCCAGCAGCCCTATCACAGGGAGGGACGAGCAGTACTTC
CASSPITGRDEQYF
>TRBV7-8|NA|TRBJ1-2|NA
TGTGCCAGCAGCTTAACCCGTGACAGAGATAACTATGGCTACACCTTC
CASSLTRDRDNYGYTF
>TRBV25-1|NA|TRBJ2-7|NA
TGTGCCAACAGTGGCGCCGGCGGGCCCCTGGAGCAGTACTTC
CANSGAGGPLEQYF
>TRBV20-1|NA|TRBJ2-7|once
TGCAGTGCTAGAGACTTCCGGATTAACGAGCAGTACTTC
CSARDFRINEQYF
>TRBV28|TRBD1|TRBJ1-5|many
TGTGCCAGCAGTTTGGGACAGGGGTTCCGTCAGCCCCAGCATTTT
CASSLGQGFRQPQHF
>TRBV10-3|NA|TRBJ2-7|few
TGTGCCATCAGTGGGGTGTACTCGCGGGAGCAGTACTTC
CAISGVYSREQYF
>TRBV7-9|TRBD1|TRBJ2-6|NA
TGTGCCAGCCACATGGGGACAGCAAACACTGAAGCTTTC
CASHMGTANTEAF
>TRBV29-1|NA|TRBJ2-7|NA
TGCAGCGCAAACTGGGGATACGAGCAGTACTTC
CSANWGYEQYF
>TRBV10-2|NA|TRBJ1-5|NA
TGCGCCAGCAGAAGGGTAGGGCCCGATCAGCCCCAGCATTTT
CASRRVGPDQPQHF
>TRBV2|NA|TRBJ1-5|large
TGTGCCACGAGGGGTCAGGGTTCGCCCAATCAGCCCCAGCATTTT
CATRGQGSPNQPQHF
>TRBV7-8|NA|TRBJ2-7|NA
TGTGCCAGCAGCACGTCCGGGAGTCTCTACGAGCAGTACTTC
CASSTSGSLYEQYF
>TRBV12-3/TRBV12-4|TRBD1|TRBJ2-3|many
TGTGCCAGCAGGGGACAGGGTAGAATTACGCAGTATTTT
CASRGQGRITQYF
>TRBV7-3|NA|TRBJ1-1|NA
TGTGCCAGCAGAAAGGGTGGGAACACTGAAGCTTTCTTT
CASRKGGNTEAFF